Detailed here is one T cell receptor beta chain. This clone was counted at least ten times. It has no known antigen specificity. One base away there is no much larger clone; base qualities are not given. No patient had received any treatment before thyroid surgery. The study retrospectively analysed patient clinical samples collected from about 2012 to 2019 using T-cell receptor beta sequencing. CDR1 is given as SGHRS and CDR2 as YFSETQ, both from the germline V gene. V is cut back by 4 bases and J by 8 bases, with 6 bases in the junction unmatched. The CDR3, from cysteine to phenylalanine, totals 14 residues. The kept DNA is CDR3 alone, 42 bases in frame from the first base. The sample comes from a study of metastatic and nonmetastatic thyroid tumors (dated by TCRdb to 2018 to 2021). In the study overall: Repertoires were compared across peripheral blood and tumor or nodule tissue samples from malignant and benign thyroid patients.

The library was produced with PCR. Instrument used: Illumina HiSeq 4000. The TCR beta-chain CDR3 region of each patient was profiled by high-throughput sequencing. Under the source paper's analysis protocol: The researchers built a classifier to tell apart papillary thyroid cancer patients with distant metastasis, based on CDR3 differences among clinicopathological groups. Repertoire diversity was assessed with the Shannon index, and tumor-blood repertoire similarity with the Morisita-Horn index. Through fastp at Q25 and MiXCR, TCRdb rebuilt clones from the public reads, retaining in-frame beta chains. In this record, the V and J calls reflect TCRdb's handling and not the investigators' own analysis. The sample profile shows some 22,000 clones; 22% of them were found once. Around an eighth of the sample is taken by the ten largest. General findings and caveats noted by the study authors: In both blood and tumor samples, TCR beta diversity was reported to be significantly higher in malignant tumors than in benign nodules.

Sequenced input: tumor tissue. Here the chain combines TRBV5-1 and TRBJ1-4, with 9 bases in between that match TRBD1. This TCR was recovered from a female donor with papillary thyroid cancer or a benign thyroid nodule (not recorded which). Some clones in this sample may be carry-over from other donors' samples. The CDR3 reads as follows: CASSEGTGREKLFF. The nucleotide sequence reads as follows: TGCGCCAGCAGCGAAGGGACAGGGAGGGAAAAACTGTTTTTT.